This T cell receptor beta chain appears in the sequencing data of a study of Graves' ophthalmopathy and Graves' hyperthyroidism. Trimming took 3 bases from V and 5 from J, leaving 25 bases between them. This CDR3 is 18 amino acids long. CDR1 is SGHVS and CDR2 is FNYEAQ in the germline V gene. RNA served as the template for amplifying TCR beta CDR3 regions. First-round RT-PCR employed HTBI primers, with a second-round multiplex PCR after it. MiXCR, applied by TCRdb to the multiplex PCR reads, yields one record per CDR3 protein. This sample has 150,000 to 200,000 distinct CDR3 sequences, with roughly two fifths found just once. The sample holds one count of this clonotype.

Sequencing used peripheral blood. The TCR was taken from a woman aged 40 to 55 with Graves' ophthalmopathy. The chain joins TRBV7-6 to TRBJ2-5; a weak D match, TRBD2 (5 bases). The CDR3 region is CASSFFHADSSGGETQYF. Here the CDR3 DNA reads TGTGCCAGCAGCTTCTTTCATGCCGATAGTTCGGGCGGGGAGACCCAGTACTTC. Supplemented by reference TRBV7-6 and TRBJ2-5, the full variable domain reads GAGVSQSPRYKVTKRGQDVALRCDPISGHVSLYWYRQALGQGPEFLTYFNYEAQQDKSGLPNDRFSAERPEGSISTLTIQRTEQRDSAMYRCASSFFHADSSGGETQYFGPGTRLLVL.